The sample holds a few counts of the clone carrying this T cell receptor beta chain. What it binds is not known. The data were taken from a study of shared clonotypes between healthy human individuals. Study-wide results and caveats: Only blood was sampled; tissue repertoires likely differ.

There were only Caucasian adults among the donors, and all lived in Nashville, Tennessee. Per the authors' pipeline: ImmunoSEQ yielded junction-only sequences lacking quality scores, so filtering differed. Repertoires were generated with immunoSEQ multiplex PCR, while TCRdb's copy carries only in-frame clones and drops some. V, J and clone size are taken as reported in that table, and D and trimming were inferred from the DNA itself. The table shows some 1.1 million clones, with about 80% occurring only once. The CDR3 spans 13 residues. In germline, CDR1 is SGHTA, CDR2 FQGNSA. Between the trimmed V and J ends, which lost 7 bases and 3 bases, there was a span of 12 bases.

This chain joins TRBV7-2 and TRBJ1-1; a weak D match, TRBD1 (5 bases). The receptor's source is a man aged 18 to 29 in good health. Some clones in this sample may be carry-over from other donors' samples. Sequences were obtained from memory CD4+ T cells from PBMCs. The subset is: CD45RA-negative fraction. DNA for the CDR3: TGTGCCAGCAAAGCAGGGCGGGACACTGAAGCTTTCTTT. Translation gives CASKAGRDTEAFF.